One and the same sample provided the 30 T cell receptor beta chains below, sequenced in a study of blood T cells in healthy people across ages. A second roughly 7 to 12 cycle PCR used barcoded and J-beta primers. TCRdb re-analysed the 5' RACE reads in MiXCR, keeping a single row per CDR3 protein. The table lists some 790,000 distinct CDR3 sequences, 29% of them singletons. The sequencing sample was made of blood. The receptors were gathered from an elderly woman in good health.

The genes are TRBV11-2 and TRBJ1-3; 7 positions agree with TRBD1. Germline V gives CDR1 SGHAT, CDR2 FQNNGV. The CDR3 covers 15 residues. V lost 2 bases to trimming and J lost 0 bases; unmatched junction nucleotides: 1. CDR3 in amino acids: CASSLTGDSGNTIYF. The CDR3 nucleotides are TGTGCCAGCAGCTTAACAGGGGACTCTGGAAACACCATATATTTT.

This clonotype was observed many times. This chain links TRBV12-3 or TRBV12-4 with TRBJ2-7; perhaps TRBD1 as D (5 bases). V lost 3 bases and J 2 bases, leaving 8 bases between the germline ends. There are 13 residues in the CDR3. CDR3 bases: TGTGCCAGCAGTTTTGACAGCACCTACGAGCAGTACTTC. This sequence encodes CASSFDSTYEQYF.

Concerning this clonotype: Possible read error: a much larger clone is one base away. The chain links TRBV6-2 or TRBV6-3 to TRBJ2-5; D is possibly TRBD1 (6 bases). CDR3 length equals 16 residues. From germline, CDR1 is MNHEY and CDR2 SVGEGT. The chain's CDR3 is CASRLGQSRVQETRYF. CDR3 DNA sequence: TGTGCCAGCAGACTTGGACAGTCGAGGGTCCAAGAGACCCGGTACTTC.

For this clonotype: Just one base apart from a much larger clone, this may be a read error. This chain uses TRBV12-3 or TRBV12-4 with TRBJ1-2; D not resolved. V was pared by 6 bases and J by 4 bases, with 15 bases between. The CDR3 covers 14 residues. In DNA form, the CDR3 reads TGTGCCAGCAGGTTTACCGCCCAGCTCTATGGCTACACCTTC. Its protein is CASRFTAQLYGYTF.

V and J are TRBV20-1 and TRBJ1-6, with TRBD1 matching 7 bases. The CDR3 runs 17 residues. Losses at the gene ends were 0 bases for V and 6 bases for J; bases not matched to a gene: 11. Per germline, CDR1 DFQATT and CDR2 SNEGSKA (reference sequence). As DNA, the CDR3 is TGCAGTGCTAGAGATGGCCGAGGGGGCAGGTTTAATTCACCCCTCCACTTT. It translates to CSARDGRGGRFNSPLHF.

The CDR3 region is CASSSHRGQNQPQHF. CDR3 bases: TGTGCCAGCAGTTCTCACAGGGGGCAAAATCAGCCCCAGCATTTT. This chain uses TRBV6-5 with TRBJ1-5; TRBD1 matches 9 bases. Unmatched junction bases numbered 5, after V lost 4 bases and J lost 4 bases. CDR3 length: 15 amino acids. The V gene's germline CDR1 is MNHEY and CDR2 SVGAGI.

The gene calls are TRBV10-2 and TRBJ2-4, with 8 bases matching TRBD2. Matching the DNA end better, TRBJ2-7 makes the J call doubtful. The CDR3 loop spans 13 amino acids. Germline assignment: CDR1 WSHSY and CDR2 SAAADI. CDR3 nucleotide sequence: TGCGCCAGCTTCCCGGGGGGGGGCTACGAGCAGTACTTC. Its translation: CASFPGGGYEQYF.

This clonotype was seen ten or more times. V and J are TRBV7-2 and TRBJ2-1; 8 bases align to TRBD2. V shed 8 bases and J 4 bases; nucleotides not matched to a gene: 7. The germline V gene encodes CDR1 SGHTA and CDR2 FQGNSA. The CDR3 runs 14 residues. CDR3 nucleotides: TGTGCCAGCCACCGGGGGGGCGGATACAATGAGCAGTTCTTC. It specifies CASHRGGGYNEQFF.

The chain is built from TRBV7-6 and TRBJ1-1, with 9 bases that match TRBD1. Losses at the gene ends were 5 bases for V and 7 bases for J; bases not matched to a gene: 14. Germline V CDR1 and CDR2: SGHVS, FNYEAQ. This CDR3 comprises 16 residues. CDR3 sequence reads: CASSVNTGQGPHEAFF. CDR3 DNA sequence: TGTGCCAGCAGCGTGAACACGGGACAGGGCCCGCATGAAGCTTTCTTT. The full variable domain, completed using reference TRBV7-6 and TRBJ1-1, is GAGVSQSPRYKVTKRGQDVALRCDPISGHVSLYWYRQALGQGPEFLTYFNYEAQQDKSGLPNDRFSAERPEGSISTLTIQRTEQRDSAMYRCASSVNTGQGPHEAFFGQGTRLTVV.

In its sample, this clonotype was seen many times. In DNA form, the CDR3 reads TGTGCCACCATGGGCGGACCTAACTATGGCTACACCTTC. It yields the protein CATMGGPNYGYTF. The chain joins TRBV10-3 to TRBJ1-2; D is undetermined. V lost 10 bases to trimming and J lost 0 bases, with 12 bases between them. This CDR3 has 13 amino acids. CDR1 is ENHRY, CDR2 SYGVKD, per germline.

This chain connects TRBV5-5 to TRBJ2-3; 8 nucleotides agree with TRBD2. Unmatched junction bases numbered 10, after V lost 5 bases and J lost 5 bases. CDR3 size: 15 residues. Germline V gene data show CDR1 as SGHKS and CDR2 as YYEKEE (reference sequence). The DNA of the CDR3 is TGTGCCAGCAGGCGGACCGGGGGGGAGCGAGATACGCAGTATTTT. It specifies CASRRTGGERDTQYF.

This clonotype was seen only a few times. Given a much more abundant clone one base away, this may be a read error. The V call is TRBV5-1, the J call TRBJ2-7; D might be TRBD1 (5 bases). CDR1 and CDR2 from the germline V gene are SGHRS and YFSETQ. The ends were cut back, 4 bases at V and 6 bases at J, with 17 bases in the middle. The CDR3 has 14 residues. The CDR3 coding sequence is TGCGCCAGCAGCGGGGCAGGGATCACCTCCGAGCAGTACTTC. Protein sequence: CASSGAGITSEQYF.

On this clonotype: A much larger clone lies a single base off, so this may be a read error. The rearrangement uses TRBV25-1 and TRBJ2-1; maybe TRBD2 (7 bases). Trimming shortened V by 6 bases and J by 13 bases, and 19 bases separated the two germline ends. This CDR3 spans 13 amino acids. CDR1 is MGHDK and CDR2 is SYGVNS in the germline V gene. In DNA form, the CDR3 reads TGTGCCAGCAGCTCAGGGGCGGGGGAGACCCAGTTCTTC. Residues: CASSSGAGETQFF.

This clonotype was picked up many times. The V gene is TRBV11-2, the J gene TRBJ2-1, with 11 positions matching TRBD2. Unmatched junction bases numbered 6, after V lost 7 bases and J lost 7 bases. The CDR3 has 14 amino acids. Germline loops: CDR1 SGHAT, CDR2 FQNNGV. The CDR3 reads CASTLAGVGNEQFF. The CDR3 DNA reads as TGTGCCAGCACACTAGCGGGAGTTGGGAATGAGCAGTTCTTC.

The chain recombines TRBV6-6 with TRBJ1-5; D call uncertain. Trimming took 5 bases from V and 5 from J, leaving 10 bases between them. Looked up from germline, CDR1 is MNHNY and CDR2 is SVGAGI (reference sequence). The CDR3 covers 13 residues. CDR3: CASSTYGDQPQHF. In DNA, the CDR3 is TGTGCCAGCAGTACATATGGAGATCAGCCCCAGCATTTT.

This clonotype has a handful of counts. The chain has TRBV19 and TRBJ2-4; D call uncertain. The CDR3 sequence is 15 residues long. V was cut by 6 bases and J by 0 bases, with 12 bases left in between. Germline values: CDR1 LNHDA, CDR2 SQIVND (reference sequence). CDR3 sequence reads: CASRSQQLAKNIQYF. The CDR3 coding sequence is TGTGCCAGTAGATCCCAGCAGCTAGCCAAAAACATTCAGTACTTC.

The table lists this clonotype with many counts. This chain joins TRBV10-2 and TRBJ2-3; D unresolved. CDR1 WSHSY and CDR2 SAAADI come from the germline V gene. V lost 6 bases and J 1 base, leaving 14 bases between the germline ends. This CDR3 has 15 residues. CDR3 DNA sequence: TGCGCCAGCAGGACCACGGGCGGCCGCACAGATACGCAGTATTTT. This sequence encodes CASRTTGGRTDTQYF.

CDR3 loop: CSVDDGVKAETQYF. DNA of the CDR3: TGCAGCGTTGACGACGGGGTTAAGGCGGAGACCCAGTACTTC. This sequence joins TRBV29-1 and TRBJ2-5; tentative D call: TRBD2 (5 bases). V gave up 3 bases and J gave up 5 bases, with 16 bases separating them. CDR1 and CDR2 from the germline V gene are SQVTM and ANQGSEA. CDR3 size: 14 residues.

This chain joins TRBV4-3 and TRBJ1-4, with D possibly being TRBD1 (6 bases). With 0 bases removed from V and 5 bases from J, the gap between germline ends came to 10 bases. CDR3 size: 15 residues. The germline V gene encodes CDR1 LGHNA and CDR2 YSLEER. CDR3: CASSQDRTVNEKLFF. CDR3 nucleotides: TGCGCCAGCAGCCAAGATCGGACAGTGAATGAAAAACTGTTTTTT.

This clonotype turned up a few times. This may come from a read error, since a much larger clone is one base off. V usage is TRBV5-1 and J usage is TRBJ2-7, with TRBD2 matching 7 bases. V shed 0 bases, J shed 2 bases, and the junction held 8 bases outside the gene matches. Per the germline V gene, CDR1 is SGHRS and CDR2 is YFSETQ. The CDR3 is made up of 16 amino acids. The CDR3 DNA follows: TGCGCCAGCAGCTTGGAACGAGCGGGGTCTCCCTACGAGCAGTACTTC. Amino acids: CASSLERAGSPYEQYF.

This clonotype has ten or more counts. The chain carries TRBV7-2 and TRBJ2-6; TRBD2 matches at 7 bases. From germline, CDR1 is SGHTA and CDR2 FQGNSA. The CDR3 runs to 16 residues. V lost 5 bases to trimming and J lost 0 bases; unmatched junction nucleotides: 4. CDR3 DNA: TGTGCCAGCAGCCCCCGACTAGCCTCTGGGGCCAACGTCCTGACTTTC. Protein: CASSPRLASGANVLTF.

This clonotype has only a few counts. The chain employs TRBV27 and TRBJ2-2; 10 bases are a match to TRBD1. CDR3 length: 16 residues. Germline assignment: CDR1 MNHEY and CDR2 SMNVEV (reference sequence). The ends lost 5 bases at V and 4 bases at J; junction bases unmatched: 7. Here the CDR3 DNA reads TGTGCCAGCAGTCCAGGGACAGGGGTCGTCACCGGGGAGCTGTTTTTT. It specifies CASSPGTGVVTGELFF.

This clonotype was counted many times. J is TRBJ2-3 and V is TRBV12-5; 8 nucleotides align to TRBD2. CDR1 is LGHNT and CDR2 is FRNRAP in the germline V gene. The length of the CDR3 is 16 residues. V shed 7 bases, J shed 1 base, and the junction held 10 bases outside the gene matches. CDR3 amino acids: CASAPGGNGGTDTQYF. For the CDR3, the DNA is TGTGCTAGTGCCCCGGGGGGGAACGGCGGCACAGATACGCAGTATTTT.

As regards this clonotype: Sequence at one end of the junction differs from germline and may be a read error. The chain joins TRBV12-3 or TRBV12-4 to TRBJ1-4, with D perhaps TRBD1 (5 bases). The CDR3 extends over 15 amino acids. The CDR3 loop is CASSLQGTTNEELFF. In DNA, the CDR3 is TGTGCCAGCAGTTTACAGGGAACAACTAATGAAGAACTGTTTTTT.

This clonotype was found a few times. The chain links TRBV4-1 to TRBJ2-2; 8 bases align to TRBD2. Germline CDR1 MGHRA, CDR2 YSYEKL. V lost 4 bases to trimming and J lost 4 bases; unmatched junction nucleotides: 2. The CDR3 contains 14 residues. Here the CDR3 DNA reads TGCGCCAGCAGCCCGGGGGGGCTCACCGGGGAGCTGTTTTTT. This gives the protein CASSPGGLTGELFF.

As for this clonotype: A much bigger clone sits one base away, suggesting this may be a read error. The chain carries TRBV7-2 and TRBJ2-4; no clear D. The end of the DNA is better explained by TRBJ2-5, so the J call may be wrong. CDR3 size: 14 residues. Per the germline V gene, CDR1 is SGHTA and CDR2 is FQGNSA. The CDR3 region has the DNA TGTGGCAGCAGCTTAGACCCCATGCAAGAGACCCAGTACTTC. Translated, it gives CGSSLDPMQETQYF.

The chain links TRBV5-1 to TRBJ2-2; the match to TRBD2 covers 12 bases. After removal of 2 bases from V and 2 bases from J, the junction contained 7 bases not matched to a gene. This CDR3 has 18 amino acids. The germline CDR1 and CDR2 sequences are SGHRS and YFSETQ. CDR3 bases: TGCGCCAGCAGCTTCTCACTAGCGGGGGGACCAAACACCGGGGAGCTGTTTTTT. This codes for CASSFSLAGGPNTGELFF.

This clonotype has at least ten counts. This chain links TRBV7-6 with TRBJ2-7; no clear D. CDR3 size: 14 residues. In germline, CDR1 is SGHVS, CDR2 FNYEAQ. V was shortened by 3 bases and J by 4 bases, with 13 bases between the two germline ends. The CDR3, as DNA: TGTGCCAGCAGCTTGGAAATGGACGGATACGAGCAGTACTTC. Protein: CASSLEMDGYEQYF.

This clonotype was recorded many times. V usage is TRBV9 and J usage is TRBJ2-5; D gene ambiguous. The CDR3 consists of 14 residues. The germline gives CDR1 SGDLS, CDR2 YYNGEE. V lost 0 bases and J lost 0, with 6 bases in between. This CDR3 reads CASSVGPYQETQYF. CDR3 bases: TGTGCCAGCAGCGTAGGACCGTACCAAGAGACCCAGTACTTC.

Concerning this clonotype: A single base separates this from a much larger clone, so it may be a read error. The chain links TRBV27 to TRBJ2-1; 7 nucleotides line up with TRBD1. Trimming at V came to 6 bases and at J to 0 bases, leaving 5 bases not matched to a gene. The CDR3 loop spans 15 amino acids. Germline CDR1 is MNHEY and CDR2 is SMNVEV (reference sequence). CDR3 DNA sequence: TGTGCCAGCAGCGACAGGGTTAGCTCCTACAATGAGCAGTTCTTC. Its protein is CASSDRVSSYNEQFF.